This entry concerns a single TCR beta chain. The source of the sample is a study of blood T cell repertoires in COVID-19. Study at large: Both acute and convalescent COVID-19 samples were obtained from the United States, Italy and Spain. PBMCs, B-cell-depleted T cells, or T cells were the source of the cDNA or gDNA that made up the material.

As originally analysed: From reference gene primer amplification, estimates of nucleated cell counts were derived. The data were produced by immunoSEQ multiplex PCR, yet TCRdb's version contains in-frame clones alone and is incomplete. For V, J and clone size, that table is used; D and trimming come from the DNA. Among roughly 160,000 clones, about 88% were seen once, and the ten largest hold roughly 0.58%. Trimming left V 3 bases short and J 7 bases short, with 9 bases between. This CDR3 spans 12 amino acids. The germline V gene has CDR1 KGHSH and CDR2 LQKENI. Material for sequencing was peripheral blood. This chain joins TRBV18 and TRBJ1-1; D is ambiguous. This clonotype was obtained from a man aged 60 to 69 with COVID-19, enrolled during active disease. The CDR3 sequence is CASSPEGNEAFF. As DNA, the CDR3 is TGTGCCAGCTCACCCGAGGGCAATGAAGCTTTCTTT.